The 27 T cell receptor beta chains listed next were all sequenced from one sample in a study of cytomegalovirus exposure and HLA in healthy donors. The PCR made use of 60 Vbeta and 13 Jbeta primers. Only in-frame clones appear in the TCRdb table, and some are missing; sequencing was by immunoSEQ multiplex PCR. This sample carries 100,000 to 150,000 clones, 75% to 90% of them seen once, and the ten largest clones take approximately 10%. Sequencing input: PBMCs. The receptor source for this set is a young man in good health and CMV-seropositive.

This clone was counted only a few times. The V gene is TRBV13, the J gene TRBJ1-1; 9 bases are shared with TRBD1. The CDR3 is made up of 16 amino acids. Germline CDR1 reads PRHDT; CDR2 reads FYEKMQ (reference sequence). V shed 4 bases, J shed 3 bases, and the junction held 9 bases outside the gene matches. CDR3 protein: CASSSLPGQGDTEAFF. The CDR3 DNA reads TGTGCCAGCAGCTCCCTTCCGGGACAGGGCGACACTGAAGCTTTCTTT.

V gene TRBV12-5 combines with J gene TRBJ1-1; tentatively, D is TRBD1 (6 bases). CDR1 is LGHNT and CDR2 is FRNRAP in the germline V gene. With 2 bases removed from V and 4 bases from J, the gap between germline ends came to 20 bases. CDR3 size: 17 residues. For the CDR3, the DNA is TGTGCTAGTGGTTTGTCGGTTATGCGGGGGCAGGGCACTGAAGCTTTCTTT. Translation: CASGLSVMRGQGTEAFF.

V and J are TRBV18 and TRBJ1-6, with D unclear. V lost 3 bases and J 7 bases, leaving 10 bases between the germline ends. The CDR3 length is 14 residues. Germline CDR1 reads KGHSH; CDR2 reads LQKENI. In nucleotides, the CDR3 is TGTGCCAGCTCACCGGAGCCTCGGAATTCACCCCTCCACTTT. Translated: CASSPEPRNSPLHF.

This rearrangement joins TRBV6-1 to TRBJ1-3, with D unresolved. The germline V gene has CDR1 MNHNS and CDR2 SASEGT. The CDR3 runs to 13 residues. The V end was cut by 8 bases, the J end by 3 bases, with 11 bases between. The CDR3 spells CASRPGVGNTIYF. CDR3 coding DNA: TGTGCCAGCCGTCCCGGGGTTGGAAACACCATATATTTT.

This chain uses TRBV5-1 with TRBJ2-5; 7 nucleotides align to TRBD1. The CDR3 sequence is 14 residues long. Germline-derived CDR1 and CDR2 are SGHRS and YFSETQ. The trim removed 5 bases at V and 2 bases at J, leaving 6 bases unmatched. The CDR3 region has the DNA TGCGCCAGCAGTCTATCAGGGGGACAAGAGACCCAGTACTTC. It yields the protein CASSLSGGQETQYF.

This clone has just one count. The chain recombines TRBV5-1 with TRBJ1-4; possibly TRBD1 for D (5 bases). The CDR3 loop spans 15 amino acids. The V gene's germline CDR1 is SGHRS and CDR2 YFSETQ. Trimming cost V 0 bases and J 8 bases, with 14 bases left between them. The DNA for the CDR3 is TGCGCCAGCAGCTTGGGGGCCGGGGGGTTCGAAAAACTGTTTTTT. It is translated as CASSLGAGGFEKLFF.

The rearrangement uses TRBV2 and TRBJ1-1; unclear D gene. The CDR3 has 11 amino acids. V was cut by 9 bases and J by 7 bases, with 12 bases left in between. Germline V lookup: CDR1 SNHLY, CDR2 FYNNEI. The CDR3 is CARSIGSEAFF. The CDR3 bases are TGTGCCAGATCGATTGGTAGTGAAGCTTTCTTT.

This chain uses TRBV5-1 with TRBJ2-2; TRBD2 agrees at 10 bases. CDR3 size: 17 residues. Losses at the gene ends were 4 bases for V and 3 bases for J; bases not matched to a gene: 9. Germline-derived CDR1 and CDR2 are SGHRS and YFSETQ. CDR3 sequence (DNA): TGCGCCAGCAGCGTGGCCGGACTAGCGGCCTACACCGGGGAGCTGTTTTTT. Translated: CASSVAGLAAYTGELFF. Full variable domain (rest looked up from reference TRBV5-1 and TRBJ2-2): KAGVTQTPRYLIKTRGQQVTLSCSPISGHRSVSWYQQTPGQGLQFLFEYFSETQRNKGNFPGRFSGRQFSNSRSEMNVSTLELGDSALYLCASSVAGLAAYTGELFFGEGSRLTVL.

This clone was seen once. CDR3 sequence: CASIGTASNYGYTF. CDR3 in DNA: TGTGCCAGCATAGGGACTGCCTCTAACTATGGCTACACCTTC. The V call is TRBV6-5, the J call TRBJ1-2, with D perhaps matching TRBD1 (5 bases). Germline assignment: CDR1 MNHEY and CDR2 SVGAGI. The V gene lost 7 bases and the J gene lost 0 bases, with 12 bases spanning the gap. The CDR3 has 14 amino acids.

The chain links TRBV7-9 to TRBJ2-3; the D gene is possibly TRBD2 (6 bases). In germline, CDR1 is SEHNR, CDR2 FQNEAQ (reference sequence). The CDR3 is 15 residues long. V lost 4 bases, J lost 2 bases, and 13 bases lay in between. CDR3 protein: CASSSGRGLTDTQYF. The CDR3 nucleotides read TGTGCCAGCAGCTCGGGCCGGGGACTCACAGATACGCAGTATTTT.

This chain links TRBV2 with TRBJ1-6; TRBD1 aligns across 7 bases. From germline, CDR1 is SNHLY and CDR2 FYNNEI. The CDR3 covers 13 residues. After removal of 8 bases from V and 7 bases from J, the junction contained 5 bases not matched to a gene. The CDR3 region is CASAGTENSPLHF. DNA of the CDR3: TGTGCCAGCGCCGGGACAGAGAATTCACCCCTCCACTTT.

This sequence joins TRBV4-1 and TRBJ2-7; TRBD1 agrees at 8 bases. The ends lost 4 bases at V and 4 bases at J; junction bases unmatched: 9. The germline gives CDR1 MGHRA, CDR2 YSYEKL. The length of the CDR3 is 15 residues. The CDR3: CASSLQTRTGYEQYF. As DNA, the CDR3 is TGCGCCAGCAGCCTGCAGACTAGGACAGGGTACGAGCAGTACTTC.

The chain is built from TRBV4-2 and TRBJ2-3; 10 bases are a match to TRBD2. Germline CDR1 reads LGHNA; CDR2 reads YNFKEQ. V shed 0 bases and J 3 bases; nucleotides not matched to a gene: 6. The CDR3 length is 17 residues. CDR3 residues: CASSQEASGGATDTQYF. CDR3 bases: TGTGCCAGCAGCCAAGAGGCCAGCGGGGGGGCAACAGATACGCAGTATTTT.

The rearrangement links TRBV5-6 to TRBJ1-2; D might be TRBD1 (5 bases). This CDR3 is 13 amino acids long. The germline gives CDR1 SGHDT, CDR2 YYEEEE. With 3 bases removed from V and 6 bases from J, the gap between germline ends came to 12 bases. The CDR3 nucleotides read TGTGCCAGCAGCTCAGGGTTAGGCAATGGCTACACCTTC. Protein sequence: CASSSGLGNGYTF.

The chain employs TRBV5-1 and TRBJ1-1; TRBD1 aligns across 7 bases. V was pared by 4 bases and J by 4 bases, with 7 bases of the junction left unmatched. CDR1 is SGHRS, CDR2 YFSETQ, per germline. The CDR3 spans 14 residues. The CDR3 spells CASSPVQGSTEAFF. In nucleotides, the CDR3 is TGCGCCAGCAGCCCGGTACAGGGGAGCACTGAAGCTTTCTTT.

The chain employs TRBV4-2 and TRBJ2-1; D ambiguous. The V end was cut by 0 bases, the J end by 7 bases, with 10 bases between. CDR1 is LGHNA and CDR2 is YNFKEQ in the germline V gene. The CDR3 runs 14 residues. This CDR3 reads CASSQDEMRNEQFF. For the CDR3, the DNA is TGTGCCAGCAGCCAAGATGAGATGCGAAATGAGCAGTTCTTC.

This sequence joins TRBV11-2 and TRBJ2-7, with a weak D call TRBD2 (5 bases). V dropped 5 bases and J dropped 6 bases, with 14 bases sitting between them. The CDR3 is 13 amino acids. CDR1 and CDR2 (germline): SGHAT, FQNNGV. This CDR3 is CASSEWPGGEQYF. The DNA of the CDR3 is TGTGCCAGCAGCGAGTGGCCCGGAGGCGAGCAGTACTTC. Variable domain in full (rest from reference TRBV11-2 and TRBJ2-7): EAGVAQSPRYKIIEKRQSVAFWCNPISGHATLYWYQQILGQGPKLLIQFQNNGVVDDSQLPKDRFSAERLKGVDSTLKIQPAKLEDSAVYLCASSEWPGGEQYFGPGTRLTVT.

This sequence joins TRBV5-1 and TRBJ2-1, with TRBD2 identical over 13 bases. Trimming at V came to 1 base and at J to 5 bases, leaving 9 bases not matched to a gene. CDR3 length: 18 residues. Per the germline V gene, CDR1 is SGHRS and CDR2 is YFSETQ. CDR3 in amino acids: CASSLPTSGGPGDNEQFF. The CDR3, as DNA: TGCGCCAGCAGCTTGCCGACTAGCGGGGGGCCCGGGGACAATGAGCAGTTCTTC.

The CDR3: CASSGTSDNEQFF. The DNA of the CDR3 is TGTGCCAGTTCCGGGACTAGTGACAATGAGCAGTTCTTC. The chain uses TRBV18 and TRBJ2-1; 8 bases are a match to TRBD2. The CDR3 totals 13 residues. Germline CDR1 KGHSH, CDR2 LQKENI. Unmatched junction bases numbered 6, after V lost 9 bases and J lost 5 bases.

In DNA, the CDR3 is TGCGCCAGCAGCCAAGAAATCGAGAGCCGGACAGGCTATGGCTACACCTTC. Protein: CASSQEIESRTGYGYTF. The genes are TRBV4-1 and TRBJ1-2; TRBD1 aligns across 7 bases. Per the germline V gene, CDR1 is MGHRA and CDR2 is YSYEKL. The V segment lost 0 bases and the J segment 4 bases; nucleotides outside the gene matches: 11. The CDR3 totals 17 residues.

The rearrangement links TRBV18 to TRBJ1-2; D gene uncertain. The CDR3 contains 14 residues. Per germline, CDR1 KGHSH and CDR2 LQKENI. V lost 4 bases and J lost 4, with 13 bases in between. This chain's CDR3 is CASSRVEGGYGYTF. Written as DNA, the CDR3 is TGTGCCAGCTCACGGGTCGAGGGAGGCTATGGCTACACCTTC.

This chain connects TRBV5-1 to TRBJ2-7, with 10 bases aligning to TRBD1. Germline CDR1 and CDR2: SGHRS and YFSETQ. The CDR3 is made up of 15 amino acids. V gave up 3 bases and J gave up 3 bases; unmatched junction bases: 6. This chain's CDR3 is CASSSTGGYFYEQYF. In DNA, the CDR3 is TGCGCCAGCAGCTCGACAGGGGGCTATTTCTACGAGCAGTACTTC.

The chain is built from TRBV10-2 and TRBJ1-5; TRBD1 agrees at 9 bases. CDR3 length: 14 residues. With V trimmed by 6 bases and J by 6 bases, 6 bases remained unmatched. Germline V gene sequence: CDR1 WSHSY, CDR2 SAAADI. DNA of the CDR3: TGCGCCAGCAGACCGGGACAGGGAGCTCAGCCCCAGCATTTT. It encodes CASRPGQGAQPQHF.

The chain has TRBV6-6 and TRBJ1-1, with a possible D match to TRBD1 (5 bases). The CDR3 covers 13 residues. From germline, CDR1 is MNHNY and CDR2 SVGAGI (reference sequence). V was cut by 6 bases and J by 1 base, with 9 bases left in between. The CDR3 DNA sequence: TGTGCCAGCAGGACGACAGCGAACACTGAAGCTTTCTTT. It specifies CASRTTANTEAFF.

The chain combines TRBV5-1 with TRBJ2-5, with D perhaps TRBD2 (5 bases). With 3 bases removed from V and 2 bases from J, the gap between germline ends came to 11 bases. The CDR3 spans 14 residues. From germline, CDR1 is SGHRS and CDR2 YFSETQ. CDR3 nucleotide sequence: TGCGCCAGCAGCTCTAGCAGAGCACAAGAGACCCAGTACTTC. Its translation is CASSSSRAQETQYF.

This clone was recorded once. The DNA for the CDR3 is TGTGCCAGCAGCTTAATCCCCCAATCCGGGACAGGGGGTGACGAGCAGTACTTC. It translates to CASSLIPQSGTGGDEQYF. The V gene is TRBV7-9, the J gene TRBJ2-7, with TRBD1 identical over 11 bases. With 2 bases clipped from V and 5 bases from J, the junction kept 14 bases outside the gene matches. This CDR3 is 18 amino acids long. Germline V gene lookup returns CDR1 SEHNR and CDR2 FQNEAQ (reference sequence).

The chain links TRBV19 to TRBJ1-4; a possible D gene is TRBD1 (6 bases). The V end was cut by 7 bases, the J end by 4 bases, with 16 bases between. The CDR3 has 15 amino acids. Germline-derived CDR1 and CDR2 are LNHDA and SQIVND (reference sequence). CDR3 residues: CASTTAGQHNEKLFF. CDR3 sequence (DNA): TGTGCCAGTACCACCGCTGGACAGCATAATGAAAAACTGTTTTTT.